The 29 T cell receptor beta chains below come from one sample, sequenced in a study of blood T cell repertoires in COVID-19. Assay: immunoSEQ multiplex PCR; the TCRdb copy retains only in-frame clones and omits some. The sample gives about 80,000 clones, approximately 90% of which show up once; approximately 6.8% is in the top ten. Input material: peripheral blood. These receptor sequences come from a woman older than 75 with acute or convalescent COVID-19.

The chain recombines TRBV29-1 with TRBJ1-2, with D possibly TRBD1 on 5 matching bases. V was cut by 0 bases and J by 4 bases, with 9 bases left in between. There are 13 residues in the CDR3. The germline V gene has CDR1 SQVTM and CDR2 ANQGSEA. This CDR3 reads CSVEDQGSYGYTF. CDR3 in DNA: TGCAGCGTTGAAGATCAGGGAAGCTATGGCTACACCTTC.

The table lists this clone with a few counts. CDR3 DNA sequence: TGTGCCAGCAGCCCAAGCGGGGCCCCAGATACGCAGTATTTT. It is translated as CASSPSGAPDTQYF. This chain uses TRBV7-3 with TRBJ2-3; 7 bases fit TRBD2. Trimming cost V 5 bases and J 4 bases; bases outside gene matches: 6. Germline V gene data show CDR1 as SGHTA and CDR2 as FQGTGA. This CDR3 is 14 amino acids long.

The chain employs TRBV21-1 and TRBJ1-2; the table's D gene call, TRBD1, was not cross checked with the DNA. TRBV21-1 is marked as a pseudogene. This CDR3 region has 15 residues. CDR3 DNA: TGTGCCAGCAGATCCACGAGCAGGGAAGTAGGTGGCTACACCTTC. As protein: CASRSTSREVGGYTF.

J is TRBJ1-1 and V is TRBV19, with 7 bases matching TRBD1. Trimming took 6 bases from V and 1 from J; bases not matched to a gene: 5. Germline CDR1 reads LNHDA; CDR2 reads SQIVND (reference sequence). The CDR3 covers 14 residues. The CDR3 reads CASSSYRGNTEAFF. DNA for the CDR3: TGTGCCAGTAGCTCTTACAGGGGGAACACTGAAGCTTTCTTT.

This clone appeared a single time. The V and J genes are TRBV5-1 and TRBJ2-2; D is perhaps TRBD1 (6 bases). From germline, CDR1 is SGHRS and CDR2 YFSETQ. V lost 2 bases and J lost 0, with 8 bases in between. The CDR3 spans 15 residues. CDR3 nucleotide sequence: TGCGCCAGCAGCTTAGAGGGGGCGAACACCGGGGAGCTGTTTTTT. Translation gives CASSLEGANTGELFF.

The V and J genes are TRBV7-2 and TRBJ2-7, with 8 bases that match TRBD1. Per the germline V gene, CDR1 is SGHTA and CDR2 is FQGNSA. This CDR3 has 16 residues. V trimming: 4 bases; J trimming: 2 bases; junction bases outside the gene matches: 10. The CDR3 loop is CASSSSGGGGTYEQYF. The CDR3 nucleotides read TGTGCCAGCAGCTCCTCAGGGGGCGGAGGTACCTACGAGCAGTACTTC.

This clone occurred a few times. The chain has TRBV18 and TRBJ2-1; 7 nucleotides line up with TRBD2. In germline, CDR1 is KGHSH, CDR2 LQKENI. V lost 0 bases to trimming and J lost 7 bases; unmatched junction nucleotides: 9. CDR3 size: 16 residues. The CDR3: CASSPPTGAGRNEQFF. The CDR3 nucleotides read TGTGCCAGCTCACCACCGACCGGAGCGGGACGGAATGAGCAGTTCTTC.

This chain links TRBV9 with TRBJ1-2; D call uncertain. Between the trimmed V and J ends, which lost 1 base and 8 bases, there was a span of 18 bases. This CDR3 comprises 15 residues. Germline CDR1 is SGDLS and CDR2 is YYNGEE. CDR3 loop: CASSVSSGGLQGYTF. In DNA, the CDR3 is TGTGCCAGCAGCGTATCTTCCGGAGGGCTTCAAGGCTACACCTTC.

This sequence joins TRBV7-2 and TRBJ1-5, with unresolved D. V lost 2 bases, J lost 4 bases, and 12 bases lay in between. Germline CDR1 and CDR2: SGHTA and FQGNSA. The CDR3 sequence is 15 residues long. The CDR3, as DNA: TGTGCCAGCAGCTTATCACAGATCGAGAATCAGCCCCAGCATTTT. It specifies CASSLSQIENQPQHF.

V and J are TRBV7-3 and TRBJ2-6; TRBD1 aligns across 9 bases. CDR3 length equals 16 residues. V was clipped by 4 bases and J by 6 bases; unmatched bases: 7. CDR1 SGHTA and CDR2 FQGTGA come from the germline V gene. The CDR3: CASSYSGQGLANVLTF. CDR3 DNA sequence: TGTGCCAGCAGCTATTCGGGACAGGGACTGGCCAACGTCCTGACTTTC.

The chain combines TRBV2 with TRBJ1-2; 7 positions match TRBD1. Losses at the gene ends were 5 bases for V and 3 bases for J; bases not matched to a gene: 0. The germline CDR1 and CDR2 sequences are SNHLY and FYNNEI. There are 12 residues in the CDR3. CDR3 nucleotides: TGTGCCAGCAGTACAGGGGACTATGGCTACACCTTC. Its translation: CASSTGDYGYTF.

The genes are TRBV3-1 (or the pseudogene TRBV3-2) and TRBJ2-7; a weak D match, TRBD1 (6 bases). CDR1 LGHDT and CDR2 YNNKEL come from the germline V gene (reference sequence). Trimming took off 4 bases at V and 6 bases at J, with 16 bases between the two ends. The CDR3 is 14 amino acids. Here the CDR3 reads CASSPTQGATEQYF. DNA of the CDR3: TGTGCCAGCAGCCCTACACAGGGAGCGACCGAGCAGTACTTC.

The chain couples TRBV5-4 to TRBJ2-7; 10 bases line up with TRBD1. Germline V gene data show CDR1 as SGHNT and CDR2 as YYREEE (reference sequence). With 2 bases clipped from V and 8 bases from J, the junction kept 13 bases outside the gene matches. The CDR3 spans 16 residues. The DNA for the CDR3 is TGTGCCAGCAGCTTAGGGATGGGGGACAGGGGTGGCAAGCAGTACTTC. Amino acid sequence: CASSLGMGDRGGKQYF.

The chain is built from TRBV5-1 and TRBJ2-1; 10 bases agree with TRBD2. V shed 2 bases and J 6 bases; nucleotides not matched to a gene: 11. Germline lookup yields CDR1 SGHRS and CDR2 YFSETQ. The CDR3 is made up of 17 amino acids. The CDR3 protein is CASSLNIAGGPSNEQFF. CDR3 DNA: TGCGCCAGCAGCTTAAATATAGCGGGAGGACCCAGCAATGAGCAGTTCTTC.

The chain links TRBV3-1 (or the pseudogene TRBV3-2) to TRBJ1-2; 12 bases align to TRBD1. The V and J ends lost 6 bases and 6 bases, in that order; junction bases with no gene match: 11. The CDR3 loop spans 16 amino acids. Germline-derived CDR1 and CDR2 are LGHDT and YNNKEL (reference sequence). CDR3 protein: CASSEKPGQGANGYTF. The CDR3 bases are TGTGCCAGCAGTGAAAAACCGGGACAGGGGGCCAATGGCTACACCTTC.

The rearrangement uses TRBV11-2 and TRBJ1-1; TRBD1 matches 7 bases. The length of the CDR3 is 14 residues. Trimming cost V 5 bases and J 2 bases; bases outside gene matches: 5. Germline CDR1 SGHAT, CDR2 FQNNGV. CDR3 region: CASSMGQINTEAFF. DNA of the CDR3: TGTGCCAGCAGCATGGGACAGATAAACACTGAAGCTTTCTTT.

V is TRBV3-1 (or the pseudogene TRBV3-2) and J is TRBJ2-3; D ambiguous. The CDR3 has 12 residues. Looked up from germline, CDR1 is LGHDT and CDR2 is YNNKEL (reference sequence). Trimming cost V 2 bases and J 6 bases, with 6 bases left between them. The CDR3 DNA is TGTGCCAGCAGCCAAACCGCGGATACGCAGTATTTT. Protein product: CASSQTADTQYF.

This clone was seen once. This chain connects TRBV29-1 to TRBJ2-1; TRBD1 matches 7 bases. This CDR3 is built from 13 residues. Per the germline V gene, CDR1 is SQVTM and CDR2 is ANQGSEA. The V segment lost 6 bases and the J segment 8 bases; nucleotides outside the gene matches: 10. CDR3 DNA: TGCAGCGTCGGGACAGTACTCCAACATGAGCAGTTCTTC. Amino acid sequence: CSVGTVLQHEQFF.

The DNA of the CDR3 is TGTGCCATCAGGACTAGCGGGAGCTCAGATACGCAGTATTTT. Translation gives CAIRTSGSSDTQYF. The V gene is TRBV27, the J gene TRBJ2-3, with 13 bases identical to TRBD2. Germline assignment: CDR1 MNHEY and CDR2 SMNVEV (reference sequence). The CDR3 sequence is 14 residues long. Trimming cost V 10 bases and J 4 bases; bases outside gene matches: 5.

The chain couples TRBV6-2 or TRBV6-3 to TRBJ2-3, with D perhaps TRBD2 (6 bases). Between the trimmed V and J ends, which lost 0 bases and 1 base, there was a span of 11 bases. There are 16 residues in the CDR3. CDR1 MNHEY and CDR2 SVGEGT come from the germline V gene. The CDR3 loop is CASSYSGLAGTDTQYF. CDR3 nucleotide sequence: TGTGCCAGCAGTTACTCCGGTTTAGCGGGCACAGATACGCAGTATTTT.

This chain joins TRBV10-3 and TRBJ1-3; 11 bases match TRBD1. This CDR3 has 14 amino acids. Germline-derived CDR1 and CDR2 are ENHRY and SYGVKD. The J segment lost 8 bases and the V segment lost 6 bases, leaving 6 bases of the junction unmatched. The CDR3 region has the DNA TGTGCCATCAGGGCGGACAGGGGGCAATACACCATATATTTT. Its translation: CAIRADRGQYTIYF.

This chain uses TRBV18 with TRBJ2-7; 7 bases line up with TRBD2. V trimming: 3 bases; J trimming: 7 bases; junction bases outside the gene matches: 6. CDR1 and CDR2 from the germline V gene are KGHSH and LQKENI. The length of the CDR3 is 13 residues. The CDR3 coding sequence is TGTGCCAGCTCACCGCCCGGGGGGTGGGAGCAGTACTTC. Translated, it gives CASSPPGGWEQYF.

The CDR3 is CASSASRWGGVNTQYF. The CDR3 region has the DNA TGTGCCAGCAGTGCGTCCAGGTGGGGGGGTGTTAATACGCAGTATTTT. V gene TRBV27 combines with J gene TRBJ2-3; 7 positions match TRBD2. V was pared by 5 bases and J by 7 bases, with 15 bases of the junction left unmatched. This CDR3 has 16 amino acids. The germline CDR1 and CDR2 sequences are MNHEY and SMNVEV (reference sequence).

The V call is TRBV29-1, the J call TRBJ2-3, with 11 nucleotides matching TRBD1. V shed 7 bases, J shed 2 bases, and the junction held 5 bases outside the gene matches. The length of the CDR3 is 14 residues. Germline V lookup: CDR1 SQVTM, CDR2 ANQGSEA. The CDR3 here is CSARDRGDTDTQYF. CDR3 DNA sequence: TGCAGCGCACGGGACAGGGGGGACACAGATACGCAGTATTTT.

This clone was counted a single time. The chain carries TRBV29-1 and TRBJ1-1; TRBD1 matches at 7 bases. Germline V gene data show CDR1 as SQVTM and CDR2 as ANQGSEA. The CDR3 has 14 amino acids. Trimming at V came to 6 bases and at J to 0 bases, leaving 7 bases not matched to a gene. The CDR3 nucleotides read TGCAGCGTCCCGTCCGGGACAGTGAACACTGAAGCTTTCTTT. Translating it yields CSVPSGTVNTEAFF.

V and J are TRBV12-5 and TRBJ2-7; D is unresolved. The length of the CDR3 is 10 residues. V shed 5 bases and J shed 5 bases, with 4 bases lying between them. Germline V lookup: CDR1 LGHNT, CDR2 FRNRAP. CDR3 residues: CASGDNEQYF. The CDR3 DNA sequence: TGTGCTAGTGGTGACAACGAGCAGTACTTC.

This clone is a singleton in its sample. J is TRBJ2-1 and V is TRBV5-8; the match to TRBD2 covers 7 bases. Per germline, CDR1 SGHTS and CDR2 YDEGEE. V was pared by 2 bases and J by 6 bases, with 8 bases of the junction left unmatched. This CDR3 has 15 residues. As DNA, the CDR3 is TGTGCCAGCAGCTTTTATAGACTAGCAGGCAATGAGCAGTTCTTC. Its protein product is CASSFYRLAGNEQFF.

Here the CDR3 DNA reads TGTGCCAGCTCCCCGGGAAGGGGACAGCAGCCCCAGCATTTT. Translated, it gives CASSPGRGQQPQHF. This chain uses TRBV18 with TRBJ1-5, with 7 bases aligning to TRBD1. The ends lost 6 bases at V and 7 bases at J; junction bases unmatched: 9. Germline V CDR1 and CDR2: KGHSH, LQKENI. The CDR3 length is 14 residues.

This rearrangement joins TRBV7-9 to TRBJ2-2, with D possibly TRBD2 on 5 matching bases. There are 15 residues in the CDR3. With 6 bases removed from V and 3 bases from J, the gap between germline ends came to 14 bases. CDR1 SEHNR and CDR2 FQNEAQ come from the germline V gene (reference sequence). The CDR3 region is CASRARGRDTGELFF. As DNA, the CDR3 is TGTGCCAGCAGGGCGAGAGGGAGAGACACCGGGGAGCTGTTTTTT. The whole variable domain, filled in from reference TRBV7-9 and TRBJ2-2, reads DTGVSQNPRHKITKRGQNVTFRCDPISEHNRLYWYRQTLGQGPEFLTYFQNEAQLEKSRLLSDRFSAERPKGSFSTLEIQRTEQGDSAMYLCASRARGRDTGELFFGEGSRLTVL.